This TCR beta chain was obtained from a study of OX40 agonist ivuxolimab in advanced cancers. For the study at large: Dose-escalation patients suffered from hepatocellular carcinoma, melanoma, renal cell or head and neck cancer. Study-level findings and limits: Expanded clones were, on average, more numerous in CD8+ T cells than in CD4+. CD4+ and CD8+ T cells in blood underwent clonal expansion by week 6 at 0.1 to 3.0 mg/kg.

Profiled with immunoSEQ multiplex PCR; TCRdb holds only in-frame clones, not every one. The sample comprises roughly 60,000 clones, 80% to 90% of which are singletons, and 1.5% to 2.5% rests with the top ten. On this clone: The antigen is not known.

The CDR3 is 16 residues long. Germline values: CDR1 SNHLY, CDR2 FYNNEI. Trimming at V came to 7 bases and at J to 4 bases, leaving 6 bases not matched to a gene. The sequence was obtained from an adult with an advanced solid tumor such as melanoma, head and neck, liver or kidney cancer. The specimen comprised CD4+ or CD8+ T cells sorted from blood, sampled in a trial of the OX40 agonist ivuxolimab. The V gene is TRBV2, the J gene TRBJ2-1; TRBD2 matches 14 bases. The CDR3 protein is CASTGTSGRRYNEQFF. The CDR3 region has the DNA TGTGCCAGCACTGGGACTAGCGGGAGACGATACAATGAGCAGTTCTTC.